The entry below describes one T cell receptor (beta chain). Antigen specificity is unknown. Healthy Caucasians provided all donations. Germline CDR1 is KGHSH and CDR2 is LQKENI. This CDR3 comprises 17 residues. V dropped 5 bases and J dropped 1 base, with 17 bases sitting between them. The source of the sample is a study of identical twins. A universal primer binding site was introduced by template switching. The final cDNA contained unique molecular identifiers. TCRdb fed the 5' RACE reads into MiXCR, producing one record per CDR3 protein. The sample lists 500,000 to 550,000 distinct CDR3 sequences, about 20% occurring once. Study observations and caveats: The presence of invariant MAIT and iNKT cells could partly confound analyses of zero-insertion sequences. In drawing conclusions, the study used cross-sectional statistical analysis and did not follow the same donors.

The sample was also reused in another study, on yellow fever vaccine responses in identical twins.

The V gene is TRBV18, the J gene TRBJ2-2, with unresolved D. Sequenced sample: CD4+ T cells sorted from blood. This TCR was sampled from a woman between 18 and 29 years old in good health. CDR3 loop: CASSSMTSRVNTGELFF. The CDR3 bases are TGTGCCAGCTCATCTATGACCTCTCGAGTGAACACCGGGGAGCTGTTTTTT.